The sequence of this T cell receptor (beta chain) was determined in a study of blood T cells in healthy people across ages (dated by TCRdb to about 2015). In terms of the full investigation: In model experiments, template switching captured roughly one uniquely barcoded TCR beta cDNA molecule for every two T cells. The study measured age-related changes in TCR beta repertoire diversity using deep sequencing normalized with unique cDNA molecular identifiers. The donors were divided into four age groups: young (average around 16 years), middle-aged (about 39), aged (about 62) and long-lived (roughly 82). For two donors (one aged 18 to 30 and one aged 80 or older), the study analyzed two additional independent replicas of 1 million unique cDNA reads from the same blood draw. Broad study findings and their caveats: The CMV infection status of donors was not known, potentially confounding age-related changes in expanded clonotypes. The percentage of naive T cells measured by flow cytometry correlated strongly with observed TCR beta diversity. The long-lived group showed more naive CD4+ T cells, fewer expanded clones and increased TCR diversity than the aged group, suggesting age selection. Observed TCR beta diversity per million T cells fell roughly linearly with age, and a significant reduction was already apparent by age around 44. Total diversity estimates from one million sequenced T cells were considered lower bounds and underestimates. Bulk unsorted PBMC profiling prevented conclusive comparison of naive and antigen-experienced compartments.

Library creation used 5' RACE. Sequencing relied on an Illumina HiSeq 2500. The second PCR ran for roughly 7 to 12 cycles and used a J-beta primer mix along with a sample-barcoded 5' primer. A template-switch 5' adaptor carrying 12 random nucleotides introduced a unique molecular identifier onto each TCR beta cDNA molecule. Each sample yielded at least 3 million CDR3-containing paired-end reads. First-strand cDNA synthesis was performed from all RNA using the Mint cDNA synthesis kit, with priming by a TRBC-specific oligonucleotide. Following uracil-DNA glycosylase treatment, a first 18-cycle PCR with universal primers M1SS and BC2_uni_R was performed on all cDNA. Per the source publication's procedure: Normalization of each sample was performed by random selection of 1 million high-quality reads, each carrying a distinct molecular identifier. Instead of being binned into consensus sequences, reads with shared molecular identifiers were discarded. MiTCR, with a Q25 quality threshold and the strictest error-elimination algorithm, was used for CDR3 identification, clonotype clustering and error correction. Lower-bound total TCR beta diversity was estimated with a nonparametric unseen species model using Euler transformation. The raw public data were reprocessed by TCRdb itself: fastp quality trimming at Q25, MiXCR clonotype calling, in-frame beta chains only. Under each unique CDR3 protein, matching rows form one entry showing the most common genes and DNA. The V and J calls shown here were made by TCRdb, not taken from the authors' results. This sample has fewer than 1,200,000 distinct CDR3 sequences in its table, and about 25% of those were observed once. The ten largest make up 0.75% of the sample.

Donors were a few dozen systemically healthy Caucasian individuals from Russia aged about 6 to 100 years. Each donor gave about 9.8 milliliters of peripheral blood, drawn into EDTA-treated Vacutainer tubes. Ficoll-Paque density-gradient centrifugation was used to isolate PBMCs, with at least 7 million per sample. Total RNA, at least 6 micrograms per sample, was extracted from PBMCs with Trizol reagent. For every donor, flow cytometry on a PBMC aliquot measured the percentage of naive CD45RAhigh/CD27high T cells. The CDR3, cysteine through phenylalanine, is 15 amino acids long. The sequence is cut down to CDR3 DNA, 45 bases in frame from base 1. V ends up 3 bases short and J 8 bases short, with an unmatched junction base count of 11. Looking up the germline V gene (reference sequence) yields CDR1 DFQATT and CDR2 SNEGSKA. Turning to this clonotype: Its antigen is not yet known. The input lacks base qualities; no much larger clone sits a single base away.

This sample also belongs to another study, concerning T cells of mothers and their children. As the second paper documents: Nine systemically healthy Caucasian individuals served as donors, namely three mothers together with their six children. cDNA synthesis consumed the entire amount of extracted RNA, loaded at approximately 1.5 ug RNA in each 15 ul reaction. In the second PCR, the M1S primer added sample barcodes and 2-4 random nucleotides. Over 8.5 million TCR beta CDR3 reads were obtained for each mother, and 2.5 million to 3.5 million reads were obtained for each child. Thymic selection similarly shapes TCR recombination output in related and unrelated pairs, with minor effect from inherited differences. Normalized repertoire overlap was always found to be slightly, but never significantly, higher in related mother-child pairs than in unrelated mother-child pairs. No persistent microchimeric T cell clones were detected, at a sensitivity of around 97 clones per million clonotypes. Deep NGS was used in the study to compare the TCR beta repertoires of mothers and children and to look for features that separate related mother-child pairs from unrelated individuals. On average, the children were approximately 11 +/- 4 years old, while the mothers were 40 +/- 4 years old. After adapters were ligated using NEBNext reagents, the libraries underwent 100+100 nt paired-end sequencing on an Illumina HiSeq 2000. To prevent cross-contamination, the mother and child libraries were prepared a month apart and were sequenced in separate runs. Each donor had between 500,000 and 2,000,000 distinct TCR beta clonotypes identified. Naive TCR beta clonotypes were estimated from low-frequency clonotypes matched to each donor's FACS-determined naive share, without sorting.

Sequencing used blood. Rearrangement joined TRBV20-1 to TRBJ2-4; 9 bases in between match TRBD2. This sequence was found in a girl aged 2 to 10 in good health. The CDR3 region: CSASNRAGGGDIQYF. The DNA sequence is TGCAGTGCTAGTAATCGAGCGGGAGGAGGGGACATTCAGTACTTC.